Listed here is a single T cell receptor (beta chain). Original processing methods: Reference gene primer amplification in the assay estimated nucleated cell counts. Profiled with immunoSEQ multiplex PCR; TCRdb holds only in-frame clones, not every one. That table is the source of V, J and clone size, and D and trimming were worked out from the DNA. The sample gives approximately 100,000 clones, roughly 90% of which show up once; around 6.5% is in the top ten. This sample is part of a study of blood T cell repertoires in COVID-19. Study information: Both acute and convalescent COVID-19 samples were obtained from the United States, Italy and Spain. The cDNA or gDNA used as material had been derived from T cells, B-cell-depleted T cells, or PBMCs.

Trimming at V came to 5 bases and at J to 5 bases, leaving 3 bases not matched to a gene. The CDR3 covers 13 residues. Germline values: CDR1 SGHTA, CDR2 FQGTGA. The receptor's source is a woman between 55 and 75 years old with acute or convalescent COVID-19. The chain uses TRBV7-3 and TRBJ1-5, with 7 bases identical to TRBD1. The specimen sequenced was peripheral blood. In nucleotides, the CDR3 is TGTGCCAGCAGCCCGCAGGGGGATCAGCCCCAGCATTTT. As protein: CASSPQGDQPQHF.